The 6 T cell receptor beta chains reported below all come from one sample, sequenced in a study of T cells in Graves' hyperthyroidism and ophthalmopathy. RNA transcripts gave rise to amplified TCR beta CDR3 regions. The TCR CDR3 was amplified in a first-round RT-PCR using the HTBI primer set. TCRdb re-called the multiplex PCR reads with MiXCR, one entry per CDR3 protein. Here the sample spans almost 600,000 distinct CDR3 sequences, 35% to 55% being singletons. The specimen was peripheral blood or thyroid tissue (not recorded which). All receptors come from a woman under 30 with Graves' hyperthyroidism.

Many counts were recorded for this clonotype. The V gene is TRBV10-3, the J gene TRBJ1-2, with D possibly being TRBD1 (5 bases). CDR3 length equals 15 residues. V was trimmed by 7 bases and J by 1 base, leaving 16 bases between them. Germline CDR1 is ENHRY and CDR2 is SYGVKD. CDR3 loop: CAINMFGGGNYGYTF. DNA for the CDR3: TGTGCCATCAACATGTTCGGGGGTGGTAACTATGGCTACACCTTC.

This clonotype was counted only a few times. J is TRBJ2-5 and V is TRBV29-1; a possible D gene is TRBD2 (6 bases). The CDR3 length is 13 residues. Germline V lookup: CDR1 SQVTM, CDR2 ANQGSEA. V was shortened by 6 bases and J by 5 bases, with 16 bases between the two germline ends. The CDR3 region has the DNA TGCAGCGTCACCAGACTAGTCGGGGAGACCCAGTACTTC. Encoded protein: CSVTRLVGETQYF. Together with reference TRBV29-1 and TRBJ2-5, the CDR3 gives the full variable domain: SAVISQKPSRDICQRGTSLTIQCQVDSQVTMMFWYRQQPGQSLTLIATANQGSEATYESGFVIDKFPISRPNLTFSTLTVSNMSPEDSSIYLCSVTRLVGETQYFGPGTRLLVL.

This clonotype showed up many times. The chain joins TRBV11-2 to TRBJ2-7; TRBD1 might be the D (6 bases). Trimming stripped 2 bases from V and 4 bases from J, with 15 bases between. CDR1 is SGHAT and CDR2 is FQNNGV in the germline V gene. The CDR3 contains 15 residues. The CDR3 here is CASSLRLDRYYEQYF. The DNA of the CDR3 is TGTGCCAGCAGCTTAAGGTTGGACAGATATTACGAGCAGTACTTC.

The DNA for the CDR3 is TGTGCCACCAGCCCTGCAAGAGGGAACGATGAGCAGTTCTTC. Translating gives CATSPARGNDEQFF. V is TRBV15 and J is TRBJ2-1; D may be TRBD2 (5 bases). The CDR3 covers 14 residues. The V and J ends lost 5 bases and 8 bases respectively, with 16 bases between them. The germline V gene encodes CDR1 LNHNV and CDR2 YYDKDF (reference sequence).

The J gene is TRBJ2-5, the V gene TRBV4-1; 10 nucleotides match TRBD1. The CDR3 sequence is 15 residues long. Germline CDR1 is MGHRA and CDR2 is YSYEKL. J gave up 7 bases and V 4 bases, and 9 bases lay outside the gene matches. The CDR3 reads CASSRGQGRDGTQYF. CDR3 bases: TGCGCCAGCAGCCGGGGACAGGGGAGGGACGGGACCCAGTACTTC.

The rearrangement links TRBV7-9 to TRBJ1-1; D not certain. CDR1 and CDR2 from the germline V gene are SEHNR and FQNEAQ (reference sequence). The ends were cut back, 1 base at V and 5 bases at J, with 8 bases in the middle. CDR3 length equals 13 residues. CDR3 in amino acids: CASSLGRKTEAFF. CDR3 DNA sequence: TGTGCCAGCAGCTTAGGGAGAAAAACTGAAGCTTTCTTT.